This T cell receptor beta chain stems from a study of siplizumab effects on memory and regulatory T cells. A note on this clone: Its antigen remains unknown.

The CDR3 has 13 residues. Germline CDR1 and CDR2: SGHDT and YYEEEE. With 4 bases removed from V and 7 bases from J, the gap between germline ends came to 12 bases. Findings of the study overall: Mappable alloreactive CD4+ clones averaged around 71% Treg-derived with siplizumab versus around 27% in controls. It seemed that naive T cells were more diverse than memory cells and were major contributors to the alloresponse. Alloreactive sequences traceable to unstimulated CD4+ memory cells were significantly reduced by siplizumab. Neither a naive nor a memory phenotype was assignable to roughly 75-95% of proliferating CD4+ or CD8+ clones.

The data were produced by immunoSEQ multiplex PCR, yet TCRdb's version contains in-frame clones alone and is incomplete. This sample carries more than 50,000 clones, 85% to 95% of them seen once, and the ten largest clones take less than 40%. This chain links TRBV5-6 with TRBJ1-5; perhaps TRBD1 as D (5 bases). The sequenced sample was CD8+ T cells sorted from blood. This TCR derives from a human donor in good health. Here the CDR3 reads CASSPLGVQPQHF. The DNA for the CDR3 is TGTGCCAGCAGCCCTTTGGGGGTCCAGCCCCAGCATTTT. The complete variable domain, with remaining parts taken from reference TRBV5-6 and TRBJ1-5, reads DAGVTQSPTHLIKTRGQQVTLRCSPKSGHDTVSWYQQALGQGPQFIFQYYEEEERQRGNFPDRFSGHQFPNYSSELNVNALLLGDSALYLCASSPLGVQPQHFGDGTRLSIL.